The sequence of this T cell receptor (beta chain) was determined in a study of T cells after yellow fever vaccination. Trimming took 0 bases from V and 3 from J, leaving 12 bases between them. The CDR3 spans 16 residues. CDR1 is MGHRA, CDR2 YSYEKL, per germline. MiXCR, applied by TCRdb to the 5' RACE reads, yields one record per CDR3 protein. The sample records 500,000 to 650,000 distinct CDR3 sequences, around 17% being singletons. The chain is built from TRBV4-1 and TRBJ1-3; unclear D gene. The source of this sequence is a man aged 18 to 30 who received the YFV17D yellow fever vaccine. This specimen consisted of PBMCs, obtained 5 days after the first yellow fever vaccination. The CDR3 here is CASSQEMRMLGNTIYF. In DNA form, the CDR3 reads TGCGCCAGCAGCCAAGAGATGAGGATGCTTGGAAACACCATATATTTT.